A selection of T cell receptor beta chains follows, all from one sample in a study of blood T cell repertoires in COVID-19. The method was immunoSEQ multiplex PCR; TCRdb's version includes in-frame clones alone and lacks a portion of them. This sample has under 350,000 clones; about nine tenths occur once, and the top ten carry approximately 1.8%. Sequences were obtained from PBMCs or T cells enriched from blood (not recorded which). The source of these receptors is a woman aged 55-69 years who had recovered from COVID-19. Both conserved end residues are part of each CDR3. A D gene is named only where the DNA matches it firmly. Not every row has a clone size; where given, it reads once, few, many or a size class.

>15|TRBD1|TRBJ2-7|-|TRBV7-9
CASSSGQGVYYEQYF
TGTGCCAGCAGCTCGGGACAGGGGGTCTACTACGAGCAGTACTTC
>15|TRBD1|TRBJ2-7|-|TRBV19
CASSNQGAQLGEQYF
TGTGCCAGTAGTAATCAGGGGGCGCAACTAGGCGAGCAGTACTTC
>17|-|TRBJ1-4|-|TRBV9
CASGSGQTFPTNEKLFF
TGTGCCAGCGGCTCCGGACAGACCTTCCCAACTAATGAAAAACTGTTTTTT
>17|TRBD2|TRBJ2-1|-|TRBV14
CASSQERPPSGNNEQFF
TGTGCCAGCAGCCAAGAACGGCCTCCTAGCGGGAACAATGAGCAGTTCTTC
>17|-|TRBJ1-4|-|TRBV19
CASSIRGMETAREKLFF
TGTGCCAGTAGTATTAGGGGAATGGAGACAGCTAGAGAAAAACTGTTTTTT
>13|TRBD1|TRBJ2-7|-|TRBV19
CASGLGQGDEQYF
TGTGCCAGCGGCTTGGGACAGGGAGACGAGCAGTACTTC
>11|-|TRBJ1-2|-|TRBV12-3/TRBV12-4
CASGHTYGYTF
TGTGCCAGCGGCCACACCTATGGCTACACCTTC
>14|TRBD1|TRBJ1-4|-|TRBV28
CASRLTGGNEKLFF
TGTGCCAGCAGGTTAACAGGGGGTAATGAAAAACTGTTTTTT
>12|-|TRBJ2-5|-|TRBV3-1/TRBV3-2
CASSQEEKTQYF
TGTGCCAGCAGCCAAGAGGAGAAGACCCAGTACTTC
>17|TRBD1|TRBJ2-3|-|TRBV7-8
CASSLQTGTGNTDTQYF
TGTGCCAGCAGCTTACAAACCGGGACAGGGAATACAGATACGCAGTATTTT
>10|-|TRBJ2-7|-|TRBV12-5
CASGLYEQYF
TGTGCTAGTGGTCTCTACGAGCAGTACTTC
>19|TRBD1|TRBJ1-4|-|TRBV19
CASSIDQLLGTGNSEKLFF
TGTGCCAGTAGTATAGATCAACTGTTGGGGACAGGGAATTCCGAAAAACTGTTTTTT
>14|TRBD1|TRBJ1-1|-|TRBV5-4
CASSLPDRQYEAFF
TGTGCCAGCAGCTTACCGGACAGGCAGTATGAAGCTTTCTTT
>17|TRBD1|TRBJ1-6|-|TRBV5-3
CARSPKTGVTYNSPLHF
TGTGCCAGAAGCCCAAAGACAGGGGTAACCTATAATTCACCCCTCCACTTT
>14|TRBD2|TRBJ2-3|-|TRBV28
CASRASGGADTQYF
TGTGCCAGCAGGGCCAGCGGGGGGGCAGATACGCAGTATTTT
>14|TRBD1|TRBJ2-7|few|TRBV2
CASSGRQGYYEQYF
TGTGCCAGCAGTGGAAGACAGGGTTACTACGAGCAGTACTTC
>15|-|TRBJ2-1|-|TRBV10-1
CASSEFWGEDYEQFF
TGCGCCAGCAGTGAGTTTTGGGGCGAAGACTATGAGCAGTTCTTC
>15|-|TRBJ1-1|-|TRBV11-2
CASSLMAAPGTEAFF
TGTGCCAGCAGCTTAATGGCCGCTCCAGGAACTGAAGCTTTCTTT
>15|TRBD1|TRBJ1-6|-|TRBV7-6
CASSFTGDYNSPLHF
TGTGCCAGCAGCTTCACAGGGGACTATAATTCACCCCTCCACTTT
>13|-|TRBJ2-5|-|TRBV7-2
CASSSKVGETQYF
TGTGCCAGCAGCTCGAAGGTCGGGGAGACCCAGTACTTC
>14|-|TRBJ2-7|-|TRBV7-2
CASSSSIVQGEQYF
TGTGCCAGCAGCTCCTCGATCGTCCAGGGCGAGCAGTACTTC
>13|-|TRBJ1-1|-|TRBV7-9
CASSRQLNTEAFF
TGTGCCAGCAGCCGACAATTGAACACTGAAGCTTTCTTT
>11|-|TRBJ1-6|-|TRBV19
CAGGYNSPLHF
TGTGCCGGCGGTTATAATTCACCCCTCCACTTT
>14|-|TRBJ2-7|-|TRBV5-1
CASSTGTVGYEQYF
TGCGCCAGCAGCACGGGGACTGTTGGCTACGAGCAGTACTTC
>15|-|TRBJ1-1|-|TRBV7-9
CASGQLQAMNTEAFF
TGTGCCAGTGGACAGTTGCAGGCTATGAACACTGAAGCTTTCTTT
>11|TRBD1|TRBJ1-1|-|TRBV4-1
CASSSDREAFF
TGCGCCAGCAGCTCGGACAGGGAAGCTTTCTTT
>14|-|TRBJ1-1|-|TRBV9
CASGRGEVDTEAFF
TGTGCCAGCGGCAGGGGCGAGGTAGACACTGAAGCTTTCTTT
>15|-|TRBJ1-3|-|TRBV18
CASSPPGTAGNTIYF
TGTGCCAGCTCACCACCGGGCACGGCTGGAAACACCATATATTTT
>17|-|TRBJ2-2|-|TRBV3-1/TRBV3-2
CASSGITEGRNTGELFF
TGTGCCAGCAGCGGGATCACGGAGGGGAGAAACACCGGGGAGCTGTTTTTT
>13|TRBD2|TRBJ2-1|-|TRBV11-3
CASGLAGYNEQFF
TGTGCCAGCGGACTAGCGGGGTACAATGAGCAGTTCTTC
>17|-|TRBJ2-7|-|TRBV7-6
CASSPQTTAERSYEQYF
TGTGCCAGCAGCCCCCAAACGACTGCAGAGAGGTCCTACGAGCAGTACTTC